These 4 T cell receptor beta chains originate from one sample sequenced in a study of T cells in Graves' hyperthyroidism and ophthalmopathy. It was RNA transcripts that yielded the amplified TCR beta CDR3 regions. The primer set for the first-round RT-PCR of the TCR CDR3 was HTBI. TCRdb itself ran the multiplex PCR reads through MiXCR, one entry per CDR3 protein. The sample has roughly 260,000 distinct CDR3 sequences; approximately 14% are singletons. The specimen was blood. The receptors originated from a woman aged 35 to 49 with Graves' hyperthyroidism that later progressed to Graves' ophthalmopathy.

This clonotype was recorded at least ten times. V is TRBV2 and J is TRBJ2-3; a possible D gene is TRBD2 (6 bases). The ends were cut back, 1 base at V and 2 bases at J, with 13 bases in the middle. Germline CDR1 and CDR2: SNHLY and FYNNEI. The CDR3 has 16 amino acids. The CDR3 sequence is CASSEVPSANTDTQYF. CDR3 nucleotide sequence: TGTGCCAGCAGTGAAGTTCCTAGCGCCAACACAGATACGCAGTATTTT.

This clonotype was seen a single time. V usage is TRBV5-1 and J usage is TRBJ2-3; 16 bases match TRBD2. CDR1 is SGHRS and CDR2 is YFSETQ in the germline V gene. This CDR3 has 18 residues. V dropped 4 bases and J dropped 3; count of bases not matched to a gene: 8. The CDR3 region has the DNA TGCGCCAGCAGCCTGGGACTAGCGGGAGGGCCGATGACAGATACGCAGTATTTT. It encodes CASSLGLAGGPMTDTQYF. The whole variable domain, remainder taken from reference TRBV5-1 and TRBJ2-3, is KAGVTQTPRYLIKTRGQQVTLSCSPISGHRSVSWYQQTPGQGLQFLFEYFSETQRNKGNFPGRFSGRQFSNSRSEMNVSTLELGDSALYLCASSLGLAGGPMTDTQYFGPGTRLTVL.

There are a few counts of this clonotype. CDR3 in DNA: TGTGCCAGCAGACCTTCAGCGAGCACAGATACGCAGTATTTT. Encoded protein: CASRPSASTDTQYF. The chain has TRBV6-2 or TRBV6-3 and TRBJ2-3; D not certain. Germline-derived CDR1 and CDR2 are MNHEY and SVGEGT. The V and J ends lost 6 bases and 0 bases respectively, with 10 bases between them. The CDR3 loop spans 14 amino acids.

This clonotype came up many times. J is TRBJ2-5 and V is TRBV13, with D possibly matching TRBD2 (5 bases). Germline V gene sequence: CDR1 PRHDT, CDR2 FYEKMQ (reference sequence). Trimming shortened V by 5 bases and J by 5 bases, and 12 bases separated the two germline ends. The CDR3 is 13 residues long. As DNA, the CDR3 is TGTGCCAGCAGCGTCCGGGAAAGTGAGACCCAGTACTTC. The encoded protein is CASSVRESETQYF. The whole variable domain, remainder taken from reference TRBV13 and TRBJ2-5, is AAGVIQSPRHLIKEKRETATLKCYPIPRHDTVYWYQQGPGQDPQFLISFYEKMQSDKGSIPDRFSAQQFSDYHSELNMSSLELGDSALYFCASSVRESETQYFGPGTRLLVL.